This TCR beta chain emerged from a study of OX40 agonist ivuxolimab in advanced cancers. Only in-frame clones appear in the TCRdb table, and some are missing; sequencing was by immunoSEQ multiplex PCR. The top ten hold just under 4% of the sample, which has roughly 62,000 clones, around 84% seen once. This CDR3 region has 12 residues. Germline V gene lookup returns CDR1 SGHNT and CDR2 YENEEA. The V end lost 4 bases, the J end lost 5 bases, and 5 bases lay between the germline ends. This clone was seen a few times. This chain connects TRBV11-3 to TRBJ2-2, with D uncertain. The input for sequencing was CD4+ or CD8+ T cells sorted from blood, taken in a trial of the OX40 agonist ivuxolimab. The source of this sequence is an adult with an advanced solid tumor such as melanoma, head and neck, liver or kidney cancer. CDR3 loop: CASSSGTGELFF. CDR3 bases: TGTGCCAGCAGCTCAGGAACCGGGGAGCTGTTTTTT.